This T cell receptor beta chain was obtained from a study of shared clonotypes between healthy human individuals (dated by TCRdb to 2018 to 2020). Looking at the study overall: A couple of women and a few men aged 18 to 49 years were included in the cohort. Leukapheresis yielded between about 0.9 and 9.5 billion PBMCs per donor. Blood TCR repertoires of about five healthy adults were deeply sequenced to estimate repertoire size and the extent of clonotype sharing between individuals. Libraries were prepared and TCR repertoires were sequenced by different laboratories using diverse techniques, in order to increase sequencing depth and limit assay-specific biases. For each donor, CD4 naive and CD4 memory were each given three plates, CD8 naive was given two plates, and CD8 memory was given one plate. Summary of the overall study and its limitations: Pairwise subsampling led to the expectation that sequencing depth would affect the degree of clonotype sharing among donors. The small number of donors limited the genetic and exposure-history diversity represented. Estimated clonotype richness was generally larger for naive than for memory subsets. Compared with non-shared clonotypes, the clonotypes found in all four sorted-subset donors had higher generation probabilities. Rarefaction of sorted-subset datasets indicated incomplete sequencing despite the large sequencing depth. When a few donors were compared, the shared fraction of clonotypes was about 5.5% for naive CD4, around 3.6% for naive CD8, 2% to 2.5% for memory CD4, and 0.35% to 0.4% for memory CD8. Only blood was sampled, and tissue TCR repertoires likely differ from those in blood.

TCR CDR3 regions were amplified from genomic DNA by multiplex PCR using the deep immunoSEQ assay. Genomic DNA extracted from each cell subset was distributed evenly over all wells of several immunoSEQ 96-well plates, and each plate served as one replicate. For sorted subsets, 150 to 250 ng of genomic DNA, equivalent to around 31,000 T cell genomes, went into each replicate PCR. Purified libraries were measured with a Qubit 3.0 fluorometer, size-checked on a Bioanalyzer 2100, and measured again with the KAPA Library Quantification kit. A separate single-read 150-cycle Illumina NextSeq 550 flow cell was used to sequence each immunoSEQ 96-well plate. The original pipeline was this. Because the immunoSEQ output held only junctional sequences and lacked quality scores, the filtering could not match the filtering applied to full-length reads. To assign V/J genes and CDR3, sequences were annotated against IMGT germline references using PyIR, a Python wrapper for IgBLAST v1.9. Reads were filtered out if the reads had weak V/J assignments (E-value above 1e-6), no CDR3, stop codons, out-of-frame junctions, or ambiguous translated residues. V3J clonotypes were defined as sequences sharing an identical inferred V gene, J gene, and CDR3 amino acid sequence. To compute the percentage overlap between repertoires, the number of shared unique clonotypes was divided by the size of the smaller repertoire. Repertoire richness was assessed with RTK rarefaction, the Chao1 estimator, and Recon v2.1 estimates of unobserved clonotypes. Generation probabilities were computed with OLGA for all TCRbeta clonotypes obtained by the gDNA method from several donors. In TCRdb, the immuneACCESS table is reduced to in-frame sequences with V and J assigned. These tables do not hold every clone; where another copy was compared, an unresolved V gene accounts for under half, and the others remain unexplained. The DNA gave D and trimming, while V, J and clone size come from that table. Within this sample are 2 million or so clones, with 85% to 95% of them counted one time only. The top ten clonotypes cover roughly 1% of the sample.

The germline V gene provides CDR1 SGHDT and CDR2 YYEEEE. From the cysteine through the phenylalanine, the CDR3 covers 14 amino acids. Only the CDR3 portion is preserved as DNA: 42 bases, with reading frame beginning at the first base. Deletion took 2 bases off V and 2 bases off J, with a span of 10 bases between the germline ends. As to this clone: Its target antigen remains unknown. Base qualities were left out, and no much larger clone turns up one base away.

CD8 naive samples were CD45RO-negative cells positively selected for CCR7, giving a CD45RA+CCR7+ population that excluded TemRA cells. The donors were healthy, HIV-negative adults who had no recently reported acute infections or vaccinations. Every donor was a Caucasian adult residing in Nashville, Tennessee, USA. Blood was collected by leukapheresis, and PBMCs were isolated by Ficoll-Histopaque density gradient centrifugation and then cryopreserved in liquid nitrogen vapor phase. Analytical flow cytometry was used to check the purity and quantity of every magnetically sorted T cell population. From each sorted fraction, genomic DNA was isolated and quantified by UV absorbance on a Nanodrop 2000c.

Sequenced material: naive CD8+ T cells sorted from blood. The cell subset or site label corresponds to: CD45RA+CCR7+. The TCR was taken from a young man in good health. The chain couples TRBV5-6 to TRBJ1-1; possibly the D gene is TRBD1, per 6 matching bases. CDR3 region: CASSLLGGNTEAFF. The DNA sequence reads TGTGCCAGCAGCTTATTAGGGGGTAACACTGAAGCTTTCTTT.